This TCR beta chain came from a study of blood T cell repertoires in COVID-19. Study information: PBMCs, B-cell-depleted T cells, or T cells provided the cDNA or gDNA that made up the material.

V lost 5 bases to trimming and J lost 5 bases, with 7 bases between them. Germline V gene lookup returns CDR1 MDHEN and CDR2 SYDVKM. The CDR3 length is 12 residues. Study processing details: Amplifying reference gene primers gave estimates of nucleated cell counts. The repertoire was sequenced with immunoSEQ multiplex PCR; TCRdb's copy has only in-frame clones and lacks some. V and J calls plus clone size are reproduced from that table; the DNA served to infer D and trimming. The data contain about 170,000 clones, about 80% of them seen just once; the ten biggest clones take up 22%. This TCR was recovered from an elderly woman with acute or convalescent COVID-19. The chain is built from TRBV28 and TRBJ1-5, with D hard to call. The sequenced sample was peripheral blood. The DNA of the CDR3 is TGTGCCAGCAGTCCCGGGGATCAGCCCCAGCATTTT. It codes for CASSPGDQPQHF.